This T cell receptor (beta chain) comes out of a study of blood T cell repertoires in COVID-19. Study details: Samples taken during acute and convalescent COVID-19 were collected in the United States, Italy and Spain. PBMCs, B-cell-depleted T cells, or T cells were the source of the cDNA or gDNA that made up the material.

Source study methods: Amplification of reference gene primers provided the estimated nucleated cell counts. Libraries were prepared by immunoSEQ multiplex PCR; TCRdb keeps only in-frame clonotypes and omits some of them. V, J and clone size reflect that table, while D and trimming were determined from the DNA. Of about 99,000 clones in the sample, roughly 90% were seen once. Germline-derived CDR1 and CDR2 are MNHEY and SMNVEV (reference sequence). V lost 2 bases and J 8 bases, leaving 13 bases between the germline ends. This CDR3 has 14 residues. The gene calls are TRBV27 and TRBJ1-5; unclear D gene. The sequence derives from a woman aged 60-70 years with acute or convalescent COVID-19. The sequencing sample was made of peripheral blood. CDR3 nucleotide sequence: TGTGCCAGCAGTTTAGACACTCCTCGAAAGCCCCAGCATTTT. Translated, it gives CASSLDTPRKPQHF.